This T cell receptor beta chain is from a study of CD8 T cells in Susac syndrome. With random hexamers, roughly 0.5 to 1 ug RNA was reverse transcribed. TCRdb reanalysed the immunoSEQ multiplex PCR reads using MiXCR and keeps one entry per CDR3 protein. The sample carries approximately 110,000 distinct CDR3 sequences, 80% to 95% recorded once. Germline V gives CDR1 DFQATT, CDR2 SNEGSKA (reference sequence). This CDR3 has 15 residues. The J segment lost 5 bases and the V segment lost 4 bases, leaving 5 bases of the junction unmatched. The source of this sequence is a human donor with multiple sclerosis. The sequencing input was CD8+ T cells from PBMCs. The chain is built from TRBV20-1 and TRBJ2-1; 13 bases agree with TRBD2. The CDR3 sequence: CSAKPLAGGHNEQFF. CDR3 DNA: TGCAGTGCTAAGCCACTAGCGGGAGGGCACAATGAGCAGTTCTTC.